These T cell receptor beta chains were read from a single sample in a study of CD8+ T cells in alopecia areata. Assay: immunoSEQ multiplex PCR; the TCRdb copy retains only in-frame clones and omits some. The sample has around 120,000 clones; less than 45% are singletons. The material sequenced was CD4+ T cells sorted from blood. All receptors derive from a human donor with alopecia areata. CDR3s include the opening cysteine and the closing phenylalanine or tryptophan. Fields, in order: CDR3 protein, V gene, J gene.

CDR3: CASSPGTGETLHEQYF
V: TRBV5-1
J: TRBJ2-7

CDR3: CASSSGTAAYEQYF
V: TRBV28
J: TRBJ2-7

CDR3: CSVARQGASYEQYF
V: TRBV29-1
J: TRBJ2-7

CDR3: CASSLQGRDYGYTF
V: TRBV7-2
J: TRBJ1-2

CDR3: CAISESSGRGNTEAFF
V: TRBV10-3
J: TRBJ1-1

CDR3: CSVERGGPGDTQYF
V: TRBV29-1
J: TRBJ2-3

CDR3: CASSSGFGEQYF
V: TRBV7-2
J: TRBJ2-7

CDR3: CSAGTVTEAFF
V: TRBV29-1
J: TRBJ1-1

CDR3: CSGRQGNEQYF
V: TRBV20-1
J: TRBJ2-7

CDR3: CSVTGGGNQPQHF
V: TRBV29-1
J: TRBJ1-5